Listed below are T cell receptor beta chains from one sample, sequenced in a study of Ad26.COV2.S vaccination and SARS-CoV-2 variants. The repertoire was sequenced with immunoSEQ multiplex PCR; TCRdb's copy has only in-frame clones and lacks some. The repertoire includes about 480,000 clones, 87% of them detected once, and 10% to 15% sits in the top ten. Here the sequenced sample was peripheral blood, taken in a trial of Ad26.COV2.S vaccine versus placebo. These receptors all come from a person between 18 and 65 years old who received the Ad26.COV2.S COVID-19 vaccine or a placebo. Each CDR3 is given with its conserved first and last residue. D genes are given only for firm matches. For some rows the clone size is stated as once, few or many, or as a class when expanded; others skip it.

j_call clone_size v_call d_call cdr3_nt cdr3_aa
TRBJ2-3 . TRBV9 TRBD2 TGTGCCAGCAGCGTTCAAGCGGGAGCTGGAGATACGCAGTATTTT CASSVQAGAGDTQYF
TRBJ2-3 . TRBV7-3 . TGTGCCAGCAGCCTACCGGGGGGCCCCGGCACAGATACGCAGTATTTT CASSLPGGPGTDTQYF
TRBJ1-2 . TRBV3-1/TRBV3-2 . TGTGCCAGCAGCCCACAGGGAAGGAGCTATGGCTACACCTTC CASSPQGRSYGYTF
TRBJ2-3 . TRBV6-6 TRBD2 TGTGCCAGCAGTTACTCGACTAGCGGGAGTACCCCCATACAGTATTTT CASSYSTSGSTPIQYF
TRBJ2-1 . TRBV10-3 . TGTGCCATCAGTGATGTTGTAGGGGGGAGGACTACCTCCTACAATGAGCAGTTCTTC CAISDVVGGRTTSYNEQFF
TRBJ2-7 . TRBV5-4 . TGTGCCAGCAGCTTGGGGGCGGAAGGGACCTACGAGCAGTACTTC CASSLGAEGTYEQYF
TRBJ2-7 . TRBV2 . TGTGCCAGCAGTGAACAGTCCTACGAGCAGTACTTC CASSEQSYEQYF
TRBJ1-1 . TRBV29-1 . TGCAGTCATGTGGCCGCGGGCCCCCTACGGGCTTTCTTT CSHVAAGPLRAFF
TRBJ2-5 . TRBV15 . TGTGCCACCAGCAGAGATCCACGGGGGGCGGGTAAGACCCAGTACTTC CATSRDPRGAGKTQYF
TRBJ1-6 . TRBV18 TRBD1 TGTGCCAGCAACAACGGACAGGAAAATTCACCCCTCCACTTT CASNNGQENSPLHF
TRBJ2-5 . TRBV19 TRBD2 TGTGCCAGTAGTCAAATAGCGGGAGCTCCCCAAGAGACCCAGTACTTC CASSQIAGAPQETQYF
TRBJ2-1 once TRBV7-2 TRBD2 TGTGCCAGCAGCTTATATGGTTCGGGGGGGGCGGTCTACAATGAGCAGTTCTTC CASSLYGSGGAVYNEQFF
TRBJ2-2 . TRBV6-2/TRBV6-3 . TGTGCCAGCAGTCCCCGGGGGACCGGGGAGCTGTTTTTT CASSPRGTGELFF